The text below deals with one T cell receptor beta chain. Profiled with immunoSEQ multiplex PCR; TCRdb holds only in-frame clones, not every one. This table holds some 2 million clones, about 95% found once. The naive CD8 population came from CD45RO-negative cells selected for CCR7, without terminally differentiated effector memory CD45RA+ cells. Donation came from healthy HIV-negative adults that had no recent acute infections or vaccinations. This record belongs to a study of shared clonotypes between healthy human individuals. The germline CDR1 and CDR2 sequences are SGHRS and YFSETQ. V gave up 0 bases and J gave up 2 bases, with 16 bases separating them. The CDR3 consists of 17 residues.

Sequences were obtained from naive CD8+ T cells sorted from blood. This TCR was sampled from a man between 18 and 35 years old in good health. This chain joins TRBV5-1 and TRBJ2-3, with D perhaps TRBD1 (6 bases). CDR3 protein: CASSLVSSAGVTDTQYF. CDR3 nucleotide sequence: TGCGCCAGCAGCTTGGTATCCTCAGCAGGGGTCACAGATACGCAGTATTTT.